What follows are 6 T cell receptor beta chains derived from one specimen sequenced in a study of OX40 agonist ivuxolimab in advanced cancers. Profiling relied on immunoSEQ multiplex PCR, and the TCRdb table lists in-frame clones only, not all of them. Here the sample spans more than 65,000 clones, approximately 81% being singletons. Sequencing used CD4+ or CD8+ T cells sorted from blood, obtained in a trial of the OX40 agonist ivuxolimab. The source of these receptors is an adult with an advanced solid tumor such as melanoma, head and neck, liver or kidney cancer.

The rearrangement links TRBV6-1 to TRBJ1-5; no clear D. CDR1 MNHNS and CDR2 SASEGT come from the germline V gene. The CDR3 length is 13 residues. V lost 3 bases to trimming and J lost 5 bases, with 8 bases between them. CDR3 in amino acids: CASSDSAYQPQHF. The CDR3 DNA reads TGTGCCAGCAGTGATAGCGCTTATCAGCCCCAGCATTTT.

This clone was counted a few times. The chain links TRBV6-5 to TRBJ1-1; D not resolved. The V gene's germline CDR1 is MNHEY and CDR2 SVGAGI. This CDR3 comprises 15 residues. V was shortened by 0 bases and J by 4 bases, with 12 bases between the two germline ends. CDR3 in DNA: TGTGCCAGCAGTTACTCGAGGACGGTGGGCACTGAAGCTTTCTTT. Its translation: CASSYSRTVGTEAFF.

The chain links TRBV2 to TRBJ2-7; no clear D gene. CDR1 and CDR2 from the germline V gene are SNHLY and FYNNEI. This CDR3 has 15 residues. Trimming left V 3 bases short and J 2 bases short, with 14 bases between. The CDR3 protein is CASSDNRHPTYEQYF. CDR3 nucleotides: TGTGCCAGCAGTGACAACAGACATCCTACCTACGAGCAGTACTTC. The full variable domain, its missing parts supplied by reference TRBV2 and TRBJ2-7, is EPEVTQTPSHQVTQMGQEVILRCVPISNHLYFYWYRQILGQKVEFLVSFYNNEISEKSEIFDDQFSVERPDGSNFTLKIRSTKLEDSAMYFCASSDNRHPTYEQYFGPGTRLTVT.

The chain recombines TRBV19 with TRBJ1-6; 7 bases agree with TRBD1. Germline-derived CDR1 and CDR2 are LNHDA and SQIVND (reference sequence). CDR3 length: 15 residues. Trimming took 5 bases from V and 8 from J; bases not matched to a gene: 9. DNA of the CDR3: TGTGCCAGTAGTTGGCCCGGGACAGCCGATTCACCCCTCCACTTT. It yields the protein CASSWPGTADSPLHF.

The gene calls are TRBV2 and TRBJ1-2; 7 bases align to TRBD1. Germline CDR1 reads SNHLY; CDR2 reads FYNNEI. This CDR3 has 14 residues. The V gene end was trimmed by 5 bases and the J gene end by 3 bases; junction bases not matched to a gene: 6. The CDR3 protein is CASSSGGIDYGYTF. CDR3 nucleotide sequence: TGTGCCAGCAGTTCAGGGGGGATTGACTATGGCTACACCTTC.

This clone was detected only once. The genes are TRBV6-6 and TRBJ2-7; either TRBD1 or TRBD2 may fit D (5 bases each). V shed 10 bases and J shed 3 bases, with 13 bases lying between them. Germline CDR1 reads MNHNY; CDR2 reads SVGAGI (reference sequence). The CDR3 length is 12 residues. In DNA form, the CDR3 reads TGTGCCATTCAAGGGGAGTTCTACGAGCAGTACTTC. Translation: CAIQGEFYEQYF.